This record looks at one T cell receptor (beta chain) sequence and its context. Its specificity is not known. A read error may account for a junction end that differs from germline. This sample's RNA came from whole unsorted tissue. These data originate in a study of tumor and adjacent non-tumor tissue in lung cancer. On the study more broadly: Samples averaged about 3.8 million productive TCRbeta reads each.

Germline-derived CDR1 and CDR2 are SGHAT and FQNNGV. The CDR3 length is 15 residues. A modified ARM-PCR protocol with three rounds of nested PCR amplified TCRbeta. TCRdb itself ran the multiplex PCR reads through MiXCR, one entry per CDR3 protein. The sample yields over 110,000 distinct CDR3 sequences, 60% to 70% seen once. Broader study findings: Normal lung showed higher cumulative top 100 clone frequency than tumor. Compared with tumor, normal lung showed significantly lower TCR diversity.

The sample taken for sequencing was lung tumor tissue. The chain couples TRBV11-2 to TRBJ2-2, with D unclear. The clonotype originates from a man in his 60s with small cell lung cancer. This CDR3 reads CASSPLDECTRELFF. The DNA for the CDR3 is TGTGCCAGCAGCCCCCTAGATGAATGCACCCGGGAGCTGTTTTTT.